The source of this T cell receptor beta chain is a study of vaccination and CD4 T cells after COVID-19. Study-level background: Mild disease affected roughly 9 convalescent patients and severe disease one, all SARS-CoV-2 positive by nasal swab PCR.

The CDR3 totals 13 residues. The V and J ends lost 7 bases and 4 bases respectively, with 12 bases between them. Germline values: CDR1 LNHDA, CDR2 SQIVND (reference sequence). The treatment here: approximately 9-day PBMC culture with coronavirus spike peptide pools or control peptides (ViraFEST assay). ViraFEST stimulated the growth of antigen-specific T cells using peptide pools and subsequently profiled their TCRs by sequencing. After being plated at two million per well, PBMCs were cultured with 10 IU/ml IL-2 and about 10 ug/ml peptide pools. An Oncomine TCR Beta short-read assay was used to sequence the DNA from cultured CD4+ T cells. Genomic DNA was drawn out of CD4+ T cells grown in culture. TCRdb reprocessed the PCR reads via MiXCR and lists one record per CDR3 protein. This table has around 20,000 distinct CDR3 sequences, around 66% appearing once. This clonotype occurred once. Its antigen is not known.

The receptor's source is a human donor who had recovered from COVID-19. This chain uses TRBV19 with TRBJ2-3; no clear D gene. The sequenced sample was CD4+ T cells from blood, cultured in vitro. DNA of the CDR3: TGTGCCAGTAATACTCGTGGACCAGATACGCAGTATTTT. This codes for CASNTRGPDTQYF.